This TCR beta chain was found in a study of CD8 T cells in ankylosing spondylitis. Germline CDR1 is MNHNS and CDR2 is SASEGT. CDR3 length: 14 amino acids. V gave up 5 bases and J gave up 8 bases; unmatched junction bases: 5. Note on this clonotype: The antigen is unknown.

Libraries of TCR beta came from quantitative 5'-RACE with molecular barcodes. One entry per CDR3 protein, called by TCRdb with MiXCR from the 5' RACE reads. The sample holds over 400,000 distinct CDR3 sequences, 25% to 30% seen once. Study-wide points: The authors reported significant enrichment of disease-linked clones in matched ankylosing spondylitis synovial fluid. Previous work reported some of these motif variants in the synovial fluid and blood of reactive arthritis. Seemingly characteristic of ankylosing spondylitis blood was a TCR beta motif consisting of about 8 highly homologous variants. Clones that were linked to disease were CD8+ and were relatively rare in peripheral blood.

The origin of this receptor is a male donor with ankylosing spondylitis. The J gene is TRBJ2-1, the V gene TRBV6-1; 11 bases agree with TRBD1. The sample was blood, either unsorted or a sorted T cell fraction (not recorded which). The CDR3 nucleotides read TGTGCCAGCAGTCCGGACAGGGGGCTGGATGAGCAGTTCTTC. Encoded protein: CASSPDRGLDEQFF.